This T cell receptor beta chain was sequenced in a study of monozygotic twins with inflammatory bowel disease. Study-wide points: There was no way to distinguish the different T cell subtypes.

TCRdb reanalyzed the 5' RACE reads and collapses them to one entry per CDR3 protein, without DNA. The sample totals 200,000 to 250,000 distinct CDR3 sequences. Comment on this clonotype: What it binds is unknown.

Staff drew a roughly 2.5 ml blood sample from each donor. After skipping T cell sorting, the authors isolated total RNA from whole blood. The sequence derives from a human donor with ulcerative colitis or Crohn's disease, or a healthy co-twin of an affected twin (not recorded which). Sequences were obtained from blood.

The CDR3 reads CASSGIPSTDTQYF. This rearrangement joins TRBV9 to TRBJ2-3. This CDR3 spans 14 amino acids. The germline CDR1 and CDR2 sequences are SGDLS and YYNGEE.